The TCR beta chain under discussion was sequenced for a study of control samples from healthy donors and cancer patients. In this sample, this clone turned up once. Germline V gene lookup returns CDR1 MNHNY and CDR2 SVGAGI (reference sequence). The V segment lost 5 bases and the J segment 4 bases; nucleotides outside the gene matches: 9. CDR3 length: 16 amino acids. Profiling relied on immunoSEQ multiplex PCR, and the TCRdb table lists in-frame clones only, not all of them. The data contain around 95,000 clones, around 81% of them singletons. The J gene is TRBJ1-5, the V gene TRBV6-6, with 9 bases aligning to TRBD1. The TCR comes from a man aged 25-40 years in good health. The sequenced material came from blood. As DNA, the CDR3 is TGTGCCAGCAGTCTATCGTCCGGGACAGGGAATCAGCCCCAGCATTTT. It encodes CASSLSSGTGNQPQHF.